The 31 T cell receptor beta chains below all came from one sample that was sequenced in a study of chemoradiotherapy in HPV16-positive cancers. Generated by immunoSEQ multiplex PCR, the TCRdb table keeps only in-frame clones and is missing some. Of roughly 24,000 clones in the sample, around 90% are singletons; the top ten hold roughly 17%. This specimen was blood, taken from a patient who underwent chemoradiotherapy. These receptors were taken from a human donor with HPV-associated anogenital cancer.

The CDR3 is CASSLASRVTSTDTQYF. DNA for the CDR3: TGTGCCAGCAGCTTAGCGTCACGGGTAACTAGCACAGATACGCAGTATTTT. This chain joins TRBV11-1 and TRBJ2-3; unclear D gene. CDR1 and CDR2 from the germline V gene are SGHAT and FQDESV (reference sequence). This CDR3 region has 17 residues. Trimming stripped 0 bases from V and 0 bases from J, with 13 bases between.

The V gene is TRBV6-1, the J gene TRBJ1-2, with D hard to call. CDR1 and CDR2 from the germline V gene are MNHNS and SASEGT. The CDR3 spans 12 residues. Deletions cut 2 bases from V and 4 bases from J, with 5 bases between. DNA of the CDR3: TGTGCCAGCAGTGAACAGACCTATGGCTACACCTTC. Residues: CASSEQTYGYTF.

The V gene is TRBV10-3, the J gene TRBJ1-1, with 7 bases identical to TRBD1. The length of the CDR3 is 16 residues. Germline loops: CDR1 ENHRY, CDR2 SYGVKD. Trimming took 3 bases from V and 6 from J; bases not matched to a gene: 13. CDR3 in amino acids: CAISDSLQGRSSEAFF. The CDR3 DNA sequence: TGTGCCATCAGTGACTCTCTACAGGGGAGGTCTTCTGAAGCTTTCTTT.

The chain has TRBV6-5 and TRBJ2-1; 10 bases map to TRBD2. The CDR3 is 15 amino acids. Looked up from germline, CDR1 is MNHEY and CDR2 is SVGAGI. V was pared by 6 bases and J by 5 bases, with 7 bases of the junction left unmatched. The CDR3 spells CASRDSGRSNNEQFF. CDR3 sequence (DNA): TGTGCCAGCAGGGATAGCGGGAGGTCGAACAATGAGCAGTTCTTC.

J is TRBJ2-5 and V is TRBV2, with a possible D match to TRBD1 (5 bases). The V end lost 11 bases, the J end lost 7 bases, and 14 bases lay between the germline ends. Germline CDR1 is SNHLY and CDR2 is FYNNEI. The CDR3 is 11 amino acids. In DNA, the CDR3 is TGTGCCTGCCAGCGTAGGGGGACCCAGTACTTC. This encodes CACQRRGTQYF.

This chain uses TRBV19 with TRBJ1-1, with a weak D call TRBD1 (6 bases). CDR3 size: 14 residues. Germline V gives CDR1 LNHDA, CDR2 SQIVND (reference sequence). The V end was cut by 7 bases, the J end by 3 bases, with 15 bases between. The CDR3 region is CASTLGGGYTEAFF. The CDR3 DNA is TGTGCCAGTACCTTAGGAGGGGGGTACACTGAAGCTTTCTTT. Complete variable domain (other parts from reference TRBV19 and TRBJ1-1): DGGITQSPKYLFRKEGQNVTLSCEQNLNHDAMYWYRQDPGQGLRLIYYSQIVNDFQKGDIAEGYSVSREKKESFPLTVTSAQKNPTAFYLCASTLGGGYTEAFFGQGTRLTVV.

This sequence joins TRBV7-2 and TRBJ2-5, with 9 positions matching TRBD1. The J call may be in error: the DNA end matches TRBJ2-7 better. The CDR3 is made up of 17 amino acids. Germline lookup yields CDR1 SGHTA and CDR2 FQGNSA. The CDR3 DNA reads as TGTGCCAGCAGCTTAGGGCTAGGGGGACAGGGTAAATACGAGCAGTACTTC. It translates to CASSLGLGGQGKYEQYF.

The V gene is TRBV7-9, the J gene TRBJ1-4; 7 nucleotides line up with TRBD1. CDR1 SEHNR and CDR2 FQNEAQ come from the germline V gene (reference sequence). The CDR3 extends over 16 amino acids. The J segment lost 7 bases and the V segment lost 5 bases, leaving 13 bases of the junction unmatched. The CDR3 protein is CASSPRDSRPSEKLFF. The CDR3, as DNA: TGTGCCAGCAGCCCCCGGGACAGTCGGCCTAGTGAAAAACTGTTTTTT.

This chain joins TRBV6-5 and TRBJ2-7, with no clear D. Germline assignment: CDR1 MNHEY and CDR2 SVGAGI. V gave up 2 bases and J gave up 1 base, with 6 bases separating them. The CDR3 is 13 amino acids. The CDR3 nucleotides are TGTGCCAGCAGTTACCCCGGGTCCTACGAGCAGTACTTC. It encodes CASSYPGSYEQYF.

The rearrangement links TRBV5-4 to TRBJ2-3; TRBD2 matches at 13 bases. The CDR3 has 17 amino acids. Germline assignment: CDR1 SGHNT and CDR2 YYREEE (reference sequence). V shed 4 bases, J shed 4 bases, and the junction held 9 bases outside the gene matches. CDR3 residues: CASSPGSLAGGADTQYF. The CDR3 bases are TGTGCCAGCAGCCCGGGCTCACTAGCGGGGGGGGCAGATACGCAGTATTTT.

The chain uses TRBV11-2 and TRBJ2-1, with 8 bases fitting TRBD2. With 6 bases clipped from V and 9 bases from J, the junction kept 16 bases outside the gene matches. CDR1 and CDR2 from the germline V gene are SGHAT and FQNNGV. CDR3 length: 16 amino acids. The CDR3 loop reads CASRSHLTSVGIEQFF. The DNA for the CDR3 is TGTGCCAGCAGGTCCCACCTGACTAGCGTAGGAATTGAGCAGTTCTTC. The variable domain in full, with the rest retrieved from reference TRBV11-2 and TRBJ2-1, is EAGVAQSPRYKIIEKRQSVAFWCNPISGHATLYWYQQILGQGPKLLIQFQNNGVVDDSQLPKDRFSAERLKGVDSTLKIQPAKLEDSAVYLCASRSHLTSVGIEQFFGPGTRLTVL.

This chain uses TRBV4-3 with TRBJ1-5, with D possibly TRBD1 on 5 matching bases. CDR3 length: 16 residues. Germline V gives CDR1 LGHNA, CDR2 YSLEER. Trimming took off 0 bases at V and 4 bases at J, with 13 bases between the two ends. The CDR3 is CASSQDHGKGNQPQHF. The CDR3 bases are TGCGCCAGCAGCCAAGATCACGGAAAGGGGAATCAGCCCCAGCATTTT.

V gene TRBV4-1 combines with J gene TRBJ2-6, with D tentatively TRBD2 (6 bases). The CDR3 length is 16 residues. Germline CDR1 is MGHRA and CDR2 is YSYEKL. Trimming stripped 2 bases from V and 4 bases from J, with 12 bases between. This chain's CDR3 is CASSQTGVAGANVLTF. The DNA for the CDR3 is TGCGCCAGCAGCCAAACGGGAGTGGCCGGGGCCAACGTCCTGACTTTC.

The chain recombines TRBV28 with TRBJ2-2, with 8 bases aligning to TRBD1. The junction had 16 bases not matched to a gene; V was cut back by 5 bases and J by 5 bases. CDR1 and CDR2 from the germline V gene are MDHEN and SYDVKM. This CDR3 region has 18 residues. CDR3: CASSPGQGVISGTGELFF. The DNA for the CDR3 is TGTGCCAGCAGTCCCGGACAGGGAGTCATTTCGGGGACCGGGGAGCTGTTTTTT.

This sequence joins TRBV6-5 and TRBJ2-1; 7 nucleotides line up with TRBD2. V shed 2 bases and J 5 bases; nucleotides not matched to a gene: 6. The CDR3 spans 15 residues. Germline assignment: CDR1 MNHEY and CDR2 SVGAGI. The CDR3 DNA is TGTGCCAGCAGTTACGGGCGGGGGACTAACAATGAGCAGTTCTTC. Encoded protein: CASSYGRGTNNEQFF.

V is TRBV5-1 and J is TRBJ2-1; a weak D match, TRBD2 (6 bases). V was trimmed by 0 bases and J by 1 base, leaving 23 bases between them. CDR3 length: 20 amino acids. CDR1 SGHRS and CDR2 YFSETQ come from the germline V gene. The DNA for the CDR3 is TGCGCCAGCAGCTTGGGCGGGGCAAGAACCGGGACTGTTTCCTACAATGAGCAGTTCTTC. As protein: CASSLGGARTGTVSYNEQFF. The entire variable domain, with the rest obtained from reference TRBV5-1 and TRBJ2-1, is as follows: KAGVTQTPRYLIKTRGQQVTLSCSPISGHRSVSWYQQTPGQGLQFLFEYFSETQRNKGNFPGRFSGRQFSNSRSEMNVSTLELGDSALYLCASSLGGARTGTVSYNEQFFGPGTRLTVL.

CDR3 residues: CASSEAETGYGYTF. In DNA, the CDR3 is TGTGCCAGCAGTGAAGCGGAGACTGGGTATGGCTACACCTTC. The chain couples TRBV6-1 to TRBJ1-2; D gene ambiguous. The CDR3 is 14 amino acids. V gave up 0 bases and J gave up 5 bases, with 10 bases separating them. CDR1 and CDR2 (germline): MNHNS, SASEGT.

This chain connects TRBV7-3 to TRBJ2-2; no reliable D call. The germline gives CDR1 SGHTA, CDR2 FQGTGA. The length of the CDR3 is 15 residues. With 2 bases removed from V and 7 bases from J, the gap between germline ends came to 14 bases. The CDR3 reads CASSLERALRGELFF. In DNA, the CDR3 is TGTGCCAGCAGCTTAGAACGGGCCTTGCGCGGGGAGCTGTTTTTT.

The chain combines TRBV12-5 with TRBJ2-7; no reliable D call. Deletions cut 6 bases from V and 7 bases from J, with 10 bases between. This CDR3 comprises 11 residues. CDR1 is LGHNT and CDR2 is FRNRAP in the germline V gene. Written as DNA, the CDR3 is TGTGCTAGTGGACCGCTCGGAGAGCAGTACTTC. Translated, it gives CASGPLGEQYF.

The count of this clone is one. The J gene is TRBJ2-2, the V gene TRBV6-4; 13 positions agree with TRBD2. Trimming took 6 bases from V and 0 from J; bases not matched to a gene: 10. This CDR3 comprises 19 residues. From germline, CDR1 is MRHNA and CDR2 SNTAGT. CDR3 sequence (DNA): TGTGCCAGCAGCCGGACTAGCGGGGGACCGAATGCGAACACCGGGGAGCTGTTTTTT. This sequence encodes CASSRTSGGPNANTGELFF.

The chain joins TRBV23-1 to TRBJ2-3; 11 bases match TRBD2. TRBV23-1 is given ORF status, its function remaining uncertain. The CDR3 covers 15 residues. Germline trimming cut 7 bases from V and 2 bases from J; bases unmatched to any gene: 5. The CDR3 DNA sequence: TGCGCCAGCACCCTAGCGGGGGGACCCACAGATACGCAGTATTTT. Translated: CASTLAGGPTDTQYF.

J is TRBJ2-1 and V is TRBV11-2, with 8 bases matching TRBD1. The CDR3 contains 15 residues. J gave up 4 bases and V 3 bases, and 5 bases lay outside the gene matches. CDR1 is SGHAT and CDR2 is FQNNGV in the germline V gene. CDR3 residues: CASSFGTGAYNEQFF. The CDR3 DNA follows: TGTGCCAGCAGCTTTGGGACAGGCGCTTACAATGAGCAGTTCTTC.

The sample holds one count of this clone. The V and J genes are TRBV7-6 and TRBJ2-3, with D perhaps given as TRBD1 or TRBD2 (6 bases each). V lost 3 bases, J lost 4 bases, and 11 bases lay in between. The CDR3 has 14 amino acids. Germline lookup yields CDR1 SGHVS and CDR2 FNYEAQ. CDR3 amino acids: CASSLVGGADTQYF. The CDR3 DNA reads TGTGCCAGCAGCTTGGTCGGGGGCGCAGATACGCAGTATTTT.

This clone came up once. The chain recombines TRBV28 with TRBJ1-3; no definite D call. Germline V gives CDR1 MDHEN, CDR2 SYDVKM. This CDR3 has 15 residues. Trimming shortened V by 7 bases and J by 0 bases, and 13 bases separated the two germline ends. CDR3: CASTPGDHSGNTIYF. The CDR3 DNA reads as TGTGCCAGCACCCCCGGCGACCACTCTGGAAACACCATATATTTT.

The chain has TRBV12-5 and TRBJ2-3; 8 nucleotides agree with TRBD1. Germline CDR1 reads LGHNT; CDR2 reads FRNRAP. This CDR3 comprises 15 residues. J gave up 11 bases and V 3 bases, and 13 bases lay outside the gene matches. The CDR3 sequence is CASGLGTGGTVVQYF. The CDR3 coding sequence is TGTGCTAGTGGTTTAGGGACAGGCGGAACCGTCGTGCAGTATTTT.

The V gene is TRBV5-1, the J gene TRBJ2-2; no clear D. Germline lookup yields CDR1 SGHRS and CDR2 YFSETQ. The length of the CDR3 is 13 residues. V was cut by 4 bases and J by 6 bases, with 10 bases left in between. DNA for the CDR3: TGCGCCAGCAGCCCGAATGAGGCCGGGGAGCTGTTTTTT. The encoded protein is CASSPNEAGELFF. Supplemented by reference TRBV5-1 and TRBJ2-2, the full variable domain reads KAGVTQTPRYLIKTRGQQVTLSCSPISGHRSVSWYQQTPGQGLQFLFEYFSETQRNKGNFPGRFSGRQFSNSRSEMNVSTLELGDSALYLCASSPNEAGELFFGEGSRLTVL.

This chain uses TRBV7-8 with TRBJ1-2, with D maybe TRBD1 (5 bases). The CDR3 is 14 amino acids. V gave up 5 bases and J gave up 4 bases, with 14 bases separating them. Germline CDR1 and CDR2: SGHVS and FQNEAQ. CDR3 coding DNA: TGTGCCAGCAGCCCCCTGAGCGGGACCTATGGCTACACCTTC. Translated: CASSPLSGTYGYTF.

The CDR3 bases are TGTGCCAGCAGTGAAGTCGCAGGGGTTGCCTATGGCTACACCTTC. This encodes CASSEVAGVAYGYTF. The V and J genes are TRBV6-1 and TRBJ1-2, with D tentatively TRBD1 (6 bases). The V and J ends lost 1 base and 4 bases respectively, with 13 bases between them. The germline V gene encodes CDR1 MNHNS and CDR2 SASEGT. The CDR3 spans 15 residues.

The chain combines TRBV29-1 with TRBJ1-2; TRBD1 matches at 10 bases. Germline V gives CDR1 SQVTM, CDR2 ANQGSEA. V was pared by 4 bases and J by 4 bases, with 6 bases of the junction left unmatched. CDR3 size: 14 residues. DNA for the CDR3: TGCAGCGTTGGGGACAGGGGTTCGAGCTATGGCTACACCTTC. Residues: CSVGDRGSSYGYTF.

The CDR3 here is CASSVGQFAGANVLTF. The CDR3 DNA is TGTGCCAGCAGCGTAGGACAGTTTGCTGGGGCCAACGTCCTGACTTTC. The rearrangement links TRBV9 to TRBJ2-6; weak D call: TRBD1 (5 bases). The germline gives CDR1 SGDLS, CDR2 YYNGEE. Trimming took off 0 bases at V and 2 bases at J, with 9 bases between the two ends. The CDR3 is 16 amino acids.

This clone was seen just once. This chain connects TRBV27 to TRBJ1-5; the D is unclear. The CDR3 is made up of 13 amino acids. V dropped 4 bases and J dropped 2 bases, with 6 bases sitting between them. Looked up from germline, CDR1 is MNHEY and CDR2 is SMNVEV (reference sequence). The CDR3 loop is CASSYERNQPQHF. The CDR3 DNA is TGTGCCAGCAGTTACGAACGCAATCAGCCCCAGCATTTT.